One and the same sample provided the 27 T cell receptor beta chains below, sequenced in a study of tumor-infiltrating lymphocytes in primary liver carcinoma. Researchers generated TCR beta cDNA from around 0.55 ug of total RNA, relying on a constant-region primer. Investigators got TCR beta libraries out of three nested multiplex PCR rounds, done with slightly modified ARM-PCR. Both of the initial two PCR rounds ran for about 9 cycles and employed TRBV1-TRBV30 forward primers alongside a C-beta reverse primer. TCRdb reprocessed the multiplex PCR reads via MiXCR and lists one record per CDR3 protein. The sample carries around 120,000 distinct CDR3 sequences, around 70% recorded once. Co-extraction of RNA and DNA was performed on about 18-33 mg of unsorted bulk tissue. Sequencing input: tumor-adjacent normal liver tissue. The receptors were sampled from a woman aged 55-69 years with primary liver carcinoma and hepatitis B virus infection.

The chain couples TRBV5-1 to TRBJ2-4; 10 bases are a match to TRBD2. V lost 0 bases, J lost 5 bases, and 5 bases stayed unmatched. The CDR3 consists of 16 residues. Looked up from germline, CDR1 is SGHRS and CDR2 is YFSETQ. In DNA, the CDR3 is TGCGCCAGCAGCTTGGACAGCGGGAGGGGGCAAAACATTCAGTACTTC. Protein product: CASSLDSGRGQNIQYF.

As concerns this clonotype: Without the conserved terminal phenylalanine or tryptophan, this CDR3 likely stems from a read error. This chain joins TRBV6-1 and TRBJ2-1, with 7 bases lining up with TRBD2. CDR3 length: 13 residues. Germline-derived CDR1 and CDR2 are MNHNS and SASEGT. The CDR3 spells CATIGLAVTQQFL. The CDR3 DNA reads TGTGCTACAATTGGGCTAGCGGTGACCCAGCAGTTCCTC.

This clonotype was seen at least ten times. The chain combines TRBV28 with TRBJ2-4; the D gene is possibly TRBD1 (6 bases). Trimming cost V 5 bases and J 1 base, with 12 bases left between them. CDR3 length: 15 residues. Germline V CDR1 and CDR2: MDHEN, SYDVKM. CDR3 residues: CASSVQGSAKNIQYF. For the CDR3, the DNA is TGTGCCAGCAGTGTCCAGGGGTCGGCCAAAAACATTCAGTACTTC. The whole variable domain, filled in from reference TRBV28 and TRBJ2-4, reads DVKVTQSSRYLVKRTGEKVFLECVQDMDHENMFWYRQDPGLGLRLIYFSYDVKMKEKGDIPEGYSVSREKKERFSLILESASTNQTSMYLCASSVQGSAKNIQYFGAGTRLSVL.

About this clonotype itself: A read error may produce the germline difference seen at one junction end. The genes are TRBV6-6 and TRBJ1-1; D is undetermined. Germline V gene sequence: CDR1 MNHNY, CDR2 SVGAGI (reference sequence). This CDR3 is built from 13 residues. The CDR3 protein is CASSDTQHTEVFF. In DNA form, the CDR3 reads TGTGCCAGCAGCGATACCCAGCACACTGAAGTTTTCTTT.

Remarks on this clonotype: One end of the junction does not line up with germline, which may come from a read error. For the CDR3, the DNA is TGTGCCAGTAGCCGTAACAGGGTGGGGGACTACGATCAGTACTTC. Protein: CASSRNRVGDYDQYF. The chain carries TRBV11-2 and TRBJ2-7, with a possible D match to TRBD2 (7 bases). This CDR3 has 15 amino acids. Germline CDR1 and CDR2: SGHAT and FQNNGV.

In regard to this clonotype: Given a much more abundant clone one base away, this may be a read error. The chain employs TRBV5-1 and TRBJ2-1; weak D call: TRBD1 (6 bases). Germline CDR1 is SGHRS and CDR2 is YFSETQ. V dropped 4 bases and J dropped 0 bases, with 20 bases sitting between them. The CDR3 sequence is 18 residues long. The CDR3 is CASSKERGKGYSYNEQFF. CDR3 DNA: TGCGCCAGCAGCAAGGAGAGGGGGAAAGGGTACTCCTACAATGAGCAGTTCTTC.

This clonotype was found many times. The chain uses TRBV29-1 and TRBJ2-3, with 7 bases identical to TRBD2. This CDR3 spans 15 amino acids. V dropped 5 bases and J dropped 2; count of bases not matched to a gene: 10. The germline CDR1 and CDR2 sequences are SQVTM and ANQGSEA. CDR3 coding DNA: TGCAGCGTTTTTCGACTAGCTGTTCTCACAGATACGCAGTATTTT. Translating it yields CSVFRLAVLTDTQYF.

This chain's CDR3 is CATSLGEGLYGYTF. The CDR3 nucleotides read TGTGCCACCAGCCTAGGGGAGGGGCTCTATGGCTACACCTTC. This chain links TRBV15 with TRBJ1-2, with D tentatively TRBD1 (5 bases). V lost 5 bases and J lost 4, with 14 bases in between. Germline V gene sequence: CDR1 LNHNV, CDR2 YYDKDF (reference sequence). CDR3 length: 14 residues.

This clonotype was detected many times. This chain connects TRBV5-6 to TRBJ1-6; 10 bases are a match to TRBD1. The V segment lost 3 bases and the J segment 10 bases; nucleotides outside the gene matches: 13. Germline lookup yields CDR1 SGHDT and CDR2 YYEEEE. The CDR3 contains 17 residues. The CDR3 coding sequence is TGTGCCAGCAGCTCCGGCCCCCGACAGGGGGCTGGATCACCCCTCCACTTT. Translation: CASSSGPRQGAGSPLHF.

V usage is TRBV6-5 and J usage is TRBJ2-1; D is uncertain. CDR1 and CDR2 from the germline V gene are MNHEY and SVGAGI. The ends were cut back, 5 bases at V and 3 bases at J, with 14 bases in the middle. CDR3 length equals 15 residues. CDR3 sequence reads: CASSPGEPIYNEQFF. CDR3 nucleotides: TGTGCCAGCAGTCCCGGAGAGCCGATCTACAATGAGCAGTTCTTC.

Regarding this clonotype: A read error may account for a junction end that differs from germline. V is TRBV6-5 and J is TRBJ2-1, with 11 bases identical to TRBD1. Per germline, CDR1 MNHEY and CDR2 SVGAGI. CDR3 length equals 16 residues. The CDR3 reads CVSSPAWTGGGSEQFF. The DNA of the CDR3 is TGTGTCAGCAGTCCAGCCTGGACAGGGGGCGGGAGTGAGCAGTTCTTC.

This clonotype is medium-sized. The chain has TRBV11-2 and TRBJ2-7; no clear D. Germline V CDR1 and CDR2: SGHAT, FQNNGV. The V end was cut by 5 bases, the J end by 2 bases, with 10 bases between. This CDR3 is built from 13 residues. The CDR3 coding sequence is TGTGCCAGCAGCGCCGCTGGGGCCTACGAGCAGTACTTC. It yields the protein CASSAAGAYEQYF.

The chain joins TRBV6-1 to TRBJ2-5; possible D gene TRBD2, 6 bases. Per germline, CDR1 MNHNS and CDR2 SASEGT. V dropped 5 bases and J dropped 2 bases, with 15 bases sitting between them. The CDR3 is 15 residues long. In DNA form, the CDR3 reads TGTGCCAGCAGTAGCCGGGAGAAGCAACAAGAGACCCAGTACTTC. It codes for CASSSREKQQETQYF.

As for this clonotype: One junction end disagrees with the germline gene, perhaps due to a read error. The CDR3: CASSLEGSLLSEQFF. The DNA of the CDR3 is TGTGCCAGCAGCTTAGAGGGGAGTCTCCTCAGCGAGCAGTTCTTT. The rearrangement uses TRBV11-2 and TRBJ2-1; TRBD2 is a possible D gene (5 bases). This CDR3 has 15 amino acids. Germline lookup yields CDR1 SGHAT and CDR2 FQNNGV.

The chain couples TRBV9 to TRBJ2-5; possibly TRBD2 for D (5 bases). The CDR3 sequence is 14 residues long. The V and J ends lost 0 bases and 4 bases respectively, with 10 bases between them. Per the germline V gene, CDR1 is SGDLS and CDR2 is YYNGEE. The CDR3 DNA reads TGTGCCAGCAGCGTAGATGCGGGTGCAGAGACCCAGTACTTC. Residues: CASSVDAGAETQYF.

Points on this clonotype: A read error is possible here, since a much larger clone lies one base away. The chain employs TRBV5-1 and TRBJ1-1; 8 nucleotides match TRBD1. This CDR3 comprises 14 residues. Germline CDR1 and CDR2: SGHRS and YFSETQ. The CDR3, as DNA: TGCGCCAGCAGCTTGACAGGGGGTCGGGCTGAAACTTTCTTT. Its translation: CASSLTGGRAETFF.

Comments on this clonotype: The germline gene is not matched at one end of the junction; a read error may be the cause. The chain recombines TRBV7-9 with TRBJ2-3; 8 bases are a match to TRBD2. Germline-derived CDR1 and CDR2 are SEHNR and FQNEAQ (reference sequence). The length of the CDR3 is 14 residues. The CDR3 loop reads CTSSPGLVADTQYF. CDR3 bases: TGTACCAGCAGCCCGGGACTAGTCGCAGATACGCAGTATTTT.

The chain carries TRBV10-3 and TRBJ2-7; D is perhaps TRBD2 (6 bases). V was pared by 11 bases and J by 6 bases, with 17 bases between. The germline V gene encodes CDR1 ENHRY and CDR2 SYGVKD. CDR3 length: 12 amino acids. The CDR3 is CAVGTQTLEQYF. CDR3 DNA sequence: TGTGCCGTCGGGACTCAAACTCTCGAGCAGTACTTC.

Remarks on this clonotype: A much bigger clone sits one base away, suggesting this may be a read error. This chain joins TRBV12-3 or TRBV12-4 and TRBJ1-4; D possibly corresponds to TRBD1 (6 bases). Trimming took 6 bases from V and 7 from J, leaving 15 bases between them. CDR3 length: 14 residues. The CDR3 is CASSQRGAGEKLFF. The CDR3 nucleotides read TGTGCCAGCAGCCAACGGGGGGCTGGTGAAAAACTGTTTTTT.

This clonotype was picked up one time. The junction departs from the called germline gene at one end, perhaps through a read error. CDR3 residues: CASSSHRGDTWELFF. The CDR3 coding sequence is TGTGCCAGCAGTTCACATAGGGGGGACACCTGGGAGCTGTTTTTT. The J gene is TRBJ2-2, the V gene TRBV12-3 or TRBV12-4, with D possibly called TRBD1 or TRBD2 (6 bases each). The CDR3 sequence is 15 residues long.

V gene TRBV11-2 combines with J gene TRBJ2-3; 8 bases line up with TRBD2. CDR3 size: 15 residues. V lost 8 bases, J lost 11 bases, and 18 bases stayed unmatched. Germline-derived CDR1 and CDR2 are SGHAT and FQNNGV. The CDR3 sequence: CASGLEAGGTGMQYF. As DNA, the CDR3 is TGTGCCAGCGGACTAGAGGCGGGAGGCACAGGTATGCAGTATTTT.

Details on this clonotype: Just one base apart from a much larger clone, this may be a read error. The genes are TRBV14 and TRBJ2-2; perhaps TRBD2 as D (6 bases). The V end was cut by 1 base, the J end by 5 bases, with 14 bases between. The CDR3 length is 16 residues. Germline CDR1 SGHDN, CDR2 FVKESK. The CDR3 is CASSQAVGRNTGELFF. CDR3 bases: TGTGCCAGCAGCCAAGCAGTCGGGAGAAATACCGGGGAGCTGTTTTTT. The full variable domain, with the rest looked up from reference TRBV14 and TRBJ2-2, is EAGVTQFPSHSVIEKGQTVTLRCDPISGHDNLYWYRRVMGKEIKFLLHFVKESKQDESGMPNNRFLAERTGGTYSTLKVQPAELEDSGVYFCASSQAVGRNTGELFFGEGSRLTVL.

Notes on this clonotype: An end of the junction does not agree with germline; a read error may underlie this. The chain is built from TRBV11-2 and TRBJ2-7; 9 bases match TRBD2. Germline CDR1 reads SGHAT; CDR2 reads FQNNGV. The CDR3 loop spans 15 amino acids. CDR3 in amino acids: CASSSGLAGTYVQYF. The CDR3 DNA reads TGTGCCAGCAGCTCCGGGCTAGCGGGGACCTACGTGCAGTACTTC.

Comments on this clonotype: The junction departs from the called germline gene at one end, perhaps through a read error. The chain couples TRBV6-5 to TRBJ2-4, with D hard to call. The CDR3 runs to 15 residues. CDR1 is MNHEY and CDR2 is SVGAGI in the germline V gene. Here the CDR3 reads CASSYDRWRRAPEYF. The CDR3 bases are TGTGCCAGTAGTTACGATCGGTGGCGCCGGGCACCAGAGTACTTC.

To note about this clonotype: One end of the junction fails to match germline, which may point to a read error. V is TRBV12-3 or TRBV12-4 and J is TRBJ2-1; D ambiguous. The CDR3 extends over 12 amino acids. This CDR3 is CGSSRLANKQFF. CDR3 nucleotides: TGTGGCAGCAGCCGCCTTGCCAATAAGCAGTTCTTC.

There are many counts of this clonotype. This rearrangement joins TRBV28 to TRBJ1-2; 10 nucleotides line up with TRBD1. CDR3 length: 15 residues. Looked up from germline, CDR1 is MDHEN and CDR2 is SYDVKM. With 6 bases clipped from V and 5 bases from J, the junction kept 9 bases outside the gene matches. CDR3 region: CASSAPGTGEYGYTF. In DNA, the CDR3 is TGTGCCAGCAGCGCCCCCGGGACAGGGGAATATGGCTACACCTTC.

In regard to this clonotype: The junction and the germline gene differ at one end; a read error may be behind it. The chain recombines TRBV5-1 with TRBJ2-3, with TRBD2 matching over 9 bases. This CDR3 has 16 amino acids. In germline, CDR1 is SGHRS, CDR2 YFSETQ. The CDR3 protein is CASSPVLAGEGDTQFF. The CDR3 bases are TGCGCCAGCAGCCCGGTTTTAGCGGGAGAAGGAGATACGCAGTTTTTT.